The TCR beta chain described here comes from a study of blood T cells in healthy people across ages. The extraction recovered at least 5 micrograms of total RNA per sample. The CDR3 is made up of 16 amino acids. The trim removed 6 bases at V and 1 base at J, leaving 9 bases unmatched. The V gene's germline CDR1 is DFQATT and CDR2 SNEGSKA (reference sequence). Then a second PCR, running about 6 to 11 cycles, was carried out with a sample-barcoded 5' primer and a J-beta primer mix. TCRdb analysed the 5' RACE reads with MiXCR anew, one entry per CDR3 protein. Of some 700,000 distinct CDR3 sequences listed, roughly 20% were seen once; the top ten hold roughly 22%.

The clonotype comes from a man in his sixties or seventies in good health. J is TRBJ1-4 and V is TRBV20-1; 9 bases are a match to TRBD1. The sequencing sample was made of blood. As DNA, the CDR3 is TGCAGTGCCCCGGACAGGGGATGGAAAACTAATGAAAAACTGTTTTTT. Protein: CSAPDRGWKTNEKLFF.